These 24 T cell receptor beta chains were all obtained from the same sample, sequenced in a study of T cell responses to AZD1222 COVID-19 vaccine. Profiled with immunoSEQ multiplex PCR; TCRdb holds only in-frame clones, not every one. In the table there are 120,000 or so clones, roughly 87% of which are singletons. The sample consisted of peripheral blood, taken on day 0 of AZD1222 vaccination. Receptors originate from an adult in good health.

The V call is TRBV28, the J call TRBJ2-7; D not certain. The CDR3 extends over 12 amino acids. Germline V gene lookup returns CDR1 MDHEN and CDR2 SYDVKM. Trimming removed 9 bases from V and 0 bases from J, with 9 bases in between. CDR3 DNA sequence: TGTGCCAGTCAATCTATCTCCTACGAGCAGTACTTC. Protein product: CASQSISYEQYF.

CDR3 in amino acids: CASSTYSWGSELFF. DNA of the CDR3: TGTGCCAGCAGTACCTACAGTTGGGGCAGCGAGCTGTTTTTT. V gene TRBV6-4 combines with J gene TRBJ2-2, with a tentative D call TRBD1 (5 bases). CDR3 size: 14 residues. Trimming removed 5 bases from V and 11 bases from J, with 18 bases in between. The germline CDR1 and CDR2 sequences are MRHNA and SNTAGT.

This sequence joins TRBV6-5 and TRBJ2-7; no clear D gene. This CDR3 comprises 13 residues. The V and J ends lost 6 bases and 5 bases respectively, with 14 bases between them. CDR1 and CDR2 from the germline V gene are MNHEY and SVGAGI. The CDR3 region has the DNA TGTGCCAGCAGCCTTGACCCTCCGGACGAGCAGTACTTC. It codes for CASSLDPPDEQYF.

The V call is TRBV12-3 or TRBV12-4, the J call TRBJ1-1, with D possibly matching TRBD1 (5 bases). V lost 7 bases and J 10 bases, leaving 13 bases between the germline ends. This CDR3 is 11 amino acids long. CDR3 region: CASMPTGTAFF. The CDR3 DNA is TGTGCCAGCATGCCAACGGGGACAGCTTTCTTT.

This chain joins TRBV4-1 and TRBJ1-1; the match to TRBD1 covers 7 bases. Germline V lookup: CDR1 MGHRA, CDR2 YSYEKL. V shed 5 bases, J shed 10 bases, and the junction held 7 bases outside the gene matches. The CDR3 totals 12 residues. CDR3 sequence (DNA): TGCGCCAGCAGCTTACCGGCAGGGGGAGCTTTCTTT. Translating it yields CASSLPAGGAFF.

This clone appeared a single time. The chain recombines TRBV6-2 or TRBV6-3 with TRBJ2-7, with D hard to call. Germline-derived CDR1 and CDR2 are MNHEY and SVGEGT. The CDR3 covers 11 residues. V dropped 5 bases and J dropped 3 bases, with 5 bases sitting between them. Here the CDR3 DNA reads TGTGCCAGCAGTCAACTCTACGAGCAGTACTTC. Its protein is CASSQLYEQYF.

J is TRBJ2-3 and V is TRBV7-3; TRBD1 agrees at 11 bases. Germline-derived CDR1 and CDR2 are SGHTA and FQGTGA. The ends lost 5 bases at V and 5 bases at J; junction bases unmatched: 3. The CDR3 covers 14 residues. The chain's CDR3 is CASSPGQGVDTQYF. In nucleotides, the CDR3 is TGTGCCAGCAGCCCGGGACAGGGGGTAGATACGCAGTATTTT.

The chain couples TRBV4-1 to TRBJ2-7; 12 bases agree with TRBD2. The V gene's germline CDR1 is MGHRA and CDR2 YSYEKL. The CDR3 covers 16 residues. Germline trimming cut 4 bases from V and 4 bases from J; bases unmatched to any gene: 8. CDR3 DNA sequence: TGCGCCAGCAGCCGAATCGGACTAGCGGGGAGTTACGAGCAGTACTTC. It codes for CASSRIGLAGSYEQYF.

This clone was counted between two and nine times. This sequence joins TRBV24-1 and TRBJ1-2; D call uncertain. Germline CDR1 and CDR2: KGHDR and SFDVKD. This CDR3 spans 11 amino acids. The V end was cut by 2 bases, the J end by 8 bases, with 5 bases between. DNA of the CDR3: TGTGCCACCAGTGATTATAAGGGCTACACCTTC. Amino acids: CATSDYKGYTF.

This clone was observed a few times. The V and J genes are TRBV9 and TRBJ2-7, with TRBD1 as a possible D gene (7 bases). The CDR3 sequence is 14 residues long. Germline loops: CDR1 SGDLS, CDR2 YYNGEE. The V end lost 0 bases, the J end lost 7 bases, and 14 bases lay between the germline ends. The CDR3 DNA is TGTGCCAGCAGCGTAGGCCCAGGGGGGCGTGAGCAGTACTTC. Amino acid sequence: CASSVGPGGREQYF.

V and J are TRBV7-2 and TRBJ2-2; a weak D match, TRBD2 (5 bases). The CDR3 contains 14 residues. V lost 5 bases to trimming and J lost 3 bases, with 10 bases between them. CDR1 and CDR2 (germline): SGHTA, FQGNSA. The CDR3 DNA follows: TGTGCCAGCAGCCAATCGGGGTACACCGGGGAGCTGTTTTTT. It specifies CASSQSGYTGELFF.

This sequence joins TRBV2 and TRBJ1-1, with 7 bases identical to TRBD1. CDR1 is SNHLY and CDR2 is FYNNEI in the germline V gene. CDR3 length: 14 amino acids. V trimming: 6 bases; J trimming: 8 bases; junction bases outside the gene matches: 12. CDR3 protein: CASRKITGENEAFF. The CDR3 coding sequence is TGTGCCAGCAGGAAAATTACAGGGGAAAACGAAGCTTTCTTT.

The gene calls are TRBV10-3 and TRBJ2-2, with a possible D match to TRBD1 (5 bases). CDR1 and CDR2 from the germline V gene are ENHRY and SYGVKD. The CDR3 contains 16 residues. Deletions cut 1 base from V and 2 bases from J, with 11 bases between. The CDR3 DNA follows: TGTGCCATCAGTGAGTTTGGCAGGGTAAACACCGGGGAGCTGTTTTTT. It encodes CAISEFGRVNTGELFF.

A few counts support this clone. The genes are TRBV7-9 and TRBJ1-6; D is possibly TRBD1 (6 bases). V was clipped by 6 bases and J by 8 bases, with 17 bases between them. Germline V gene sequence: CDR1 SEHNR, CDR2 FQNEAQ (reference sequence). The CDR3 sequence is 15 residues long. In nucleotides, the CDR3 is TGTGCCAGCAGTTCCCTCCCGGACAGTCATTCACCCCTCCACTTT. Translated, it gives CASSSLPDSHSPLHF. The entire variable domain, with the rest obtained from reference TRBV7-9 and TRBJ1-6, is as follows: DTGVSQNPRHKITKRGQNVTFRCDPISEHNRLYWYRQTLGQGPEFLTYFQNEAQLEKSRLLSDRFSAERPKGSFSTLEIQRTEQGDSAMYLCASSSLPDSHSPLHFGNGTRLTVT.

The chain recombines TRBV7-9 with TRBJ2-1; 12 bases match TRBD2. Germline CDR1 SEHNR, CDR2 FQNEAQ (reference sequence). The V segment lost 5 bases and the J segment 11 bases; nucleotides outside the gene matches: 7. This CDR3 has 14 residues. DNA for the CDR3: TGTGCCAGCAGCGCGGTGACTAGCGGGGGAAAGCAGTTCTTC. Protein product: CASSAVTSGGKQFF.

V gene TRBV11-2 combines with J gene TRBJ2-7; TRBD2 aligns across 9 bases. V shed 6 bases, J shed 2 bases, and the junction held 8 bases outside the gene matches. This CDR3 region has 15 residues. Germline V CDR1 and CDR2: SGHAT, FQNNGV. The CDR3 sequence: CASRSTGGGAYEQYF. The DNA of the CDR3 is TGTGCCAGCAGATCAACCGGCGGGGGGGCCTACGAGCAGTACTTC. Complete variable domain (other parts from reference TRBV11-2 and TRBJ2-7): EAGVAQSPRYKIIEKRQSVAFWCNPISGHATLYWYQQILGQGPKLLIQFQNNGVVDDSQLPKDRFSAERLKGVDSTLKIQPAKLEDSAVYLCASRSTGGGAYEQYFGPGTRLTVT.

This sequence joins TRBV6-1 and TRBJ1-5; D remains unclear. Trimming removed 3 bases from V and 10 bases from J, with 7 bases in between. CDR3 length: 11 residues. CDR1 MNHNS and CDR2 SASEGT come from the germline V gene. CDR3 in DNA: TGTGCCAGCAGTGACCTTCTTCCCCAGCATTTT. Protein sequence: CASSDLLPQHF.

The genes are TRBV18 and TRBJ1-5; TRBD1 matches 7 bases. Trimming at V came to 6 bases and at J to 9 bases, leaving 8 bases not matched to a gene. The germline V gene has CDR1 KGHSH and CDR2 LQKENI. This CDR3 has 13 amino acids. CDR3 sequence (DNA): TGTGCCAGCTCTCCTAGGGGGCAAGGGCCCCAGCATTTT. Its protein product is CASSPRGQGPQHF.

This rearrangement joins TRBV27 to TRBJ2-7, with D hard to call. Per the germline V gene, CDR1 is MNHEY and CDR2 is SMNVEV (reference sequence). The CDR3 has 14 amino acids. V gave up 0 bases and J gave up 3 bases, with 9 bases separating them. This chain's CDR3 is CASSLSGSHYEQYF. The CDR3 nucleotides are TGTGCCAGCAGTTTATCGGGGTCTCACTACGAGCAGTACTTC.

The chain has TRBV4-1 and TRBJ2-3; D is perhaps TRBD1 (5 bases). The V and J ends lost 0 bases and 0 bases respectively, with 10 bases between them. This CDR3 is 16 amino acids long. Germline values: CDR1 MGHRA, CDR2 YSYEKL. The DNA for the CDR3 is TGCGCCAGCAGCCAAGAAGGACAACCCAGCACAGATACGCAGTATTTT. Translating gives CASSQEGQPSTDTQYF.

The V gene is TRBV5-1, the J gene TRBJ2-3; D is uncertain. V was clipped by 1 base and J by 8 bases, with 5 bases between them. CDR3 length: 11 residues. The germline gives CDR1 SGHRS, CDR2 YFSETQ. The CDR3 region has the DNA TGCGCCAGCAGCTTGCGGGTTACGCAGTATTTT. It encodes CASSLRVTQYF.

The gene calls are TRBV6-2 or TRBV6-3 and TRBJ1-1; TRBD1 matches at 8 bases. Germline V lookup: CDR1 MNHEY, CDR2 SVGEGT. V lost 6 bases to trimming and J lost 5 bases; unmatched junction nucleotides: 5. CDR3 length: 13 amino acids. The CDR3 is CASSRQGRTEAFF. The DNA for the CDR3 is TGTGCCAGCAGCAGACAGGGGAGGACTGAAGCTTTCTTT.

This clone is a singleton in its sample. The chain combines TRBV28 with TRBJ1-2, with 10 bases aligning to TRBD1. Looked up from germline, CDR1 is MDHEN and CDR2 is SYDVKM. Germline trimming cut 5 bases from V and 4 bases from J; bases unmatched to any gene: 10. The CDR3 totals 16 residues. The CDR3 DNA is TGTGCCAGCAGTACCACGGGGACAGGGGACGGCTATGGCTACACCTTC. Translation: CASSTTGTGDGYGYTF.

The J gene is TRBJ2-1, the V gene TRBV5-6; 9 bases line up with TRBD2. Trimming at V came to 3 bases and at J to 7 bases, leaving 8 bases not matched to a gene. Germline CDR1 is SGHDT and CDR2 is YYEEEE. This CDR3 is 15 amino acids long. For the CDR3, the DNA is TGTGCCAGCAGCTGGTGGGCGGGGGGGCCTAATGAGCAGTTCTTC. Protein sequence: CASSWWAGGPNEQFF.